This TCR beta chain was retrieved from a study of tumor-infiltrating lymphocytes in primary liver carcinoma. Whole-study findings and limits: The top-250-clone fraction was significantly higher in tumors than in blood (p = 0.039). Whereas tumor region pairs overlapped more, tumor-adjacent and tumor-blood pairs overlapped less.

Per the germline V gene, CDR1 is SGHVS and CDR2 is FQNEAQ. The CDR3 loop spans 16 amino acids. A note on this clonotype: The antigen is undetermined. One junction end disagrees with the germline gene, perhaps due to a read error.

From unsorted bulk tissue weighing about 20-31 mg, DNA and RNA were co-extracted. Five separate regions were sampled from each tumor. The input was approximately 500 ng total RNA; TCR beta cDNA was made from it with a constant-region primer. It was through three nested multiplex PCR rounds of slightly modified ARM-PCR that TCR beta libraries arose. TRBV1-TRBV30 forward primers and a C-beta reverse primer were used in the first two PCR rounds, which each ran for about 9 cycles. One entry per CDR3 protein, called by TCRdb with MiXCR from the multiplex PCR reads. The sample lists about 60,000 distinct CDR3 sequences; about two thirds were seen once.

The TCR sequence derives from a man aged 35 to 55 with primary liver carcinoma and hepatitis B virus infection. The V and J genes are TRBV7-8 and TRBJ2-5; D gene uncertain. Sequenced: liver tumor tissue from sampling region 4. Noted subset: tumor region T4, right-lateral pole. The CDR3 sequence is CASSPPVVKFQETQYF. The CDR3 region has the DNA TGTGCCAGCAGCCCCCCGGTGGTCAAGTTCCAAGAGACCCAATACTTC.